Following are 24 T cell receptor beta chains from one sample sequenced in a study of blood T cells in healthy people across ages. A second PCR, run for roughly 7 to 12 cycles, used a sample-barcoded 5' primer plus a J-beta primer mix. MiXCR, run by TCRdb on the 5' RACE reads, gives a single entry per CDR3 protein. The table includes some 1.7 million distinct CDR3 sequences, roughly 27% detected once. Sequencing was carried out using blood. The receptor source for this set is a woman in her 30s in good health.

In this sample, this clonotype turned up a few times. CDR3: CASSLARGSFTDTQYF. CDR3 nucleotide sequence: TGTGCCAGCAGCTTAGCGCGCGGCTCCTTCACAGATACGCAGTATTTT. The rearrangement joins TRBV7-2 to TRBJ2-3, with no clear D. The germline gives CDR1 SGHTA, CDR2 FQGNSA. The CDR3 extends over 16 amino acids. V was cut by 0 bases and J by 2 bases, with 12 bases left in between.

In its sample, this clonotype was seen a few times. The V and J genes are TRBV28 and TRBJ1-6; TRBD1 matches at 11 bases. This CDR3 is 14 amino acids long. The germline CDR1 and CDR2 sequences are MDHEN and SYDVKM. The V gene end was trimmed by 5 bases and the J gene end by 9 bases; junction bases not matched to a gene: 3. CDR3 region: CASSEDRGLSPLHF. The CDR3 DNA reads as TGTGCCAGCAGTGAGGACAGGGGGCTTTCACCCCTCCACTTT.

The V and J genes are TRBV7-9 and TRBJ1-1, with D perhaps matching TRBD1 (6 bases). The V end was cut by 7 bases, the J end by 4 bases, with 16 bases between. CDR3 size: 14 residues. Germline V CDR1 and CDR2: SEHNR, FQNEAQ (reference sequence). The CDR3 reads CASILGAGSTEAFF. The CDR3 region has the DNA TGTGCCAGCATTCTGGGGGCAGGGAGCACTGAAGCTTTCTTT.

The V gene is TRBV12-3 or TRBV12-4, the J gene TRBJ1-1; D may be TRBD1 (6 bases). The CDR3 loop spans 14 amino acids. V shed 6 bases and J shed 6 bases, with 17 bases lying between them. CDR3 sequence: CASSLQGESAEAFF. The CDR3 DNA follows: TGTGCCAGCAGCCTACAGGGTGAGTCGGCTGAAGCTTTCTTT.

This clonotype was found a few times. The V gene is TRBV29-1, the J gene TRBJ1-1, with D unresolved. The CDR3 loop spans 11 amino acids. Germline CDR1 is SQVTM and CDR2 is ANQGSEA. The V end lost 4 bases, the J end lost 5 bases, and 8 bases lay between the germline ends. DNA for the CDR3: TGCAGCGTTGCGGGTAAAACTGAAGCTTTCTTT. Translating gives CSVAGKTEAFF.

This clonotype turned up a few times. The chain recombines TRBV20-1 with TRBJ2-1; D is unresolved. With 0 bases removed from V and 8 bases from J, the gap between germline ends came to 20 bases. Per the germline V gene, CDR1 is DFQATT and CDR2 is SNEGSKA (reference sequence). This CDR3 is 16 amino acids long. The CDR3 coding sequence is TGCAGTGCTAGAGATCCCTTGGTTGGGGTTCGGGATGAGCAGTTCTTC. Amino acids: CSARDPLVGVRDEQFF.

This clonotype was seen repeatedly, ten times or more. One end of the junction does not line up with germline, which may come from a read error. The V gene is TRBV5-1, the J gene TRBJ2-1; 14 bases align to TRBD2. Germline assignment: CDR1 SGHRS and CDR2 YFSETQ. This CDR3 is built from 16 residues. CDR3 in DNA: TGTGCCAGCAGCTTAGGACTAGCGGGGGGTTACAATGAGCAGTTCTTC. Its protein is CASSLGLAGGYNEQFF.

J is TRBJ2-1 and V is TRBV7-8; D is perhaps TRBD1 or TRBD2 (5 bases each). Germline-derived CDR1 and CDR2 are SGHVS and FQNEAQ. This CDR3 has 15 residues. V lost 4 bases to trimming and J lost 6 bases, with 16 bases between them. The CDR3 sequence: CASSYLVGDGNEQFF. CDR3 nucleotides: TGTGCCAGCAGCTACTTAGTCGGGGACGGCAATGAGCAGTTCTTC.

The rearrangement links TRBV9 to TRBJ1-5; possible D gene TRBD1, 5 bases. CDR1 is SGDLS and CDR2 is YYNGEE in the germline V gene. Trimming took off 0 bases at V and 2 bases at J, with 9 bases between the two ends. The CDR3 has 15 residues. CDR3 coding DNA: TGTGCCAGCAGCGTAGCCGAGGGGCGCAATCAGCCCCAGCATTTT. It specifies CASSVAEGRNQPQHF.

The chain links TRBV2 to TRBJ1-5; D gene uncertain. V lost 3 bases and J lost 6, with 6 bases in between. Germline CDR1 reads SNHLY; CDR2 reads FYNNEI. This CDR3 spans 12 amino acids. The CDR3 bases are TGTGCCAGCAGTGATCCTCCTCAGCCCCAGCATTTT. The encoded protein is CASSDPPQPQHF. Full variable domain (rest looked up from reference TRBV2 and TRBJ1-5): EPEVTQTPSHQVTQMGQEVILRCVPISNHLYFYWYRQILGQKVEFLVSFYNNEISEKSEIFDDQFSVERPDGSNFTLKIRSTKLEDSAMYFCASSDPPQPQHFGDGTRLSIL.

The CDR3 coding sequence is TGTGCCAGCAGCTTAGGAAGGTGGGGTGAGCAGTTCTTC. Its translation: CASSLGRWGEQFF. The rearrangement uses TRBV7-9 and TRBJ2-1; D gene ambiguous. V was trimmed by 1 base and J by 9 bases, leaving 10 bases between them. Germline loops: CDR1 SEHNR, CDR2 FQNEAQ (reference sequence). This CDR3 region has 13 residues.

The chain has TRBV12-5 and TRBJ2-1, with a weak D call TRBD2 (5 bases). The assigned J gene may be wrong: the sequence end matches TRBJ2-7 better. CDR1 LGHNT and CDR2 FRNRAP come from the germline V gene. The CDR3 spans 15 residues. CDR3 amino acids: CASGLTPTSYNEQYF. CDR3 sequence (DNA): TGTGCTAGTGGTTTGACCCCTACTAGTTACAATGAGCAGTACTTC.

This clonotype was detected only a few times. This rearrangement joins TRBV7-2 to TRBJ2-1; 12 positions agree with TRBD2. Trimming removed 4 bases from V and 7 bases from J; junction bases left unmatched: 8. From germline, CDR1 is SGHTA and CDR2 FQGNSA. The CDR3 consists of 16 residues. The CDR3 region has the DNA TGTGCCAGCAGCTCGGCCGGGACTAGCGGGTTTAATGAGCAGTTCTTC. This translates into CASSSAGTSGFNEQFF.

The rearrangement uses TRBV7-9 and TRBJ2-5; 10 bases are a match to TRBD1. V lost 6 bases and J lost 1; bases outside the gene matches: 11. CDR3 length: 17 residues. Germline lookup yields CDR1 SEHNR and CDR2 FQNEAQ (reference sequence). The CDR3 DNA is TGTGCCAGCAGGTCTCCGGGACAGGGGTTCGTCCAAGAGACCCAGTACTTC. Its protein is CASRSPGQGFVQETQYF.

The genes are TRBV20-1 and TRBJ2-1, with 9 bases matching TRBD2. Looked up from germline, CDR1 is DFQATT and CDR2 is SNEGSKA (reference sequence). Losses at the gene ends were 7 bases for V and 0 bases for J; bases not matched to a gene: 4. There are 14 residues in the CDR3. The CDR3 nucleotides are TGCAGTGGGGCTAGCGGGAACTCCTACAATGAGCAGTTCTTC. It codes for CSGASGNSYNEQFF.

In this sample, this clonotype turned up a few times. The V call is TRBV7-9, the J call TRBJ2-3; 7 nucleotides align to TRBD2. The CDR3 has 18 amino acids. Germline lookup yields CDR1 SEHNR and CDR2 FQNEAQ (reference sequence). V lost 1 base and J lost 2; bases outside the gene matches: 12. The CDR3 protein is CASSLVLAATVFTDTQYF. In DNA, the CDR3 is TGTGCCAGCAGCTTAGTTCTAGCGGCCACGGTATTCACAGATACGCAGTATTTT.

The rearrangement joins TRBV12-3 or TRBV12-4 to TRBJ2-3, with D unresolved. The CDR3 spans 13 residues. V lost 5 bases, J lost 5 bases, and 11 bases lay in between. The CDR3 loop reads CASSPIEVDTQYF. CDR3 nucleotides: TGTGCCAGCAGTCCGATCGAGGTAGATACGCAGTATTTT.

This clonotype was detected a few times. J is TRBJ1-5 and V is TRBV19, with D perhaps TRBD1 (6 bases). There are 13 residues in the CDR3. V was clipped by 5 bases and J by 4 bases, with 9 bases between them. Germline CDR1 is LNHDA and CDR2 is SQIVND (reference sequence). The CDR3 coding sequence is TGTGCCAGTAGTGGGGGCCTTAATCAGCCCCAGCATTTT. This gives the protein CASSGGLNQPQHF.

The chain combines TRBV29-1 with TRBJ2-7; no clear D. Per germline, CDR1 SQVTM and CDR2 ANQGSEA. Trimming took off 7 bases at V and 0 bases at J, with 19 bases between the two ends. CDR3 length: 15 amino acids. The CDR3 DNA reads as TGCAGCGCCTCCGACCCCGGCGGTAGCTCCTACGAGCAGTACTTC. Its protein product is CSASDPGGSSYEQYF.

V and J are TRBV5-6 and TRBJ2-7; the match to TRBD1 covers 8 bases. The junction had 7 bases not matched to a gene; V was cut back by 2 bases and J by 3 bases. From germline, CDR1 is SGHDT and CDR2 YYEEEE. CDR3 length equals 15 residues. CDR3 region: CASSFSGQVFYEQYF. The CDR3 region has the DNA TGTGCCAGCAGCTTTTCGGGACAGGTGTTCTACGAGCAGTACTTC.

The V call is TRBV6-6, the J call TRBJ2-1, with D possibly matching TRBD2 (6 bases). In germline, CDR1 is MNHNY, CDR2 SVGAGI (reference sequence). The CDR3 has 15 residues. V was clipped by 3 bases and J by 3 bases, with 12 bases between them. The DNA for the CDR3 is TGTGCCAGCAGTTATTCGGGACTCCACTACAATGAGCAGTTCTTC. Translation gives CASSYSGLHYNEQFF.

This clonotype came up a few times. One end of the junction fails to match germline, which may point to a read error. V gene TRBV6-2 or TRBV6-3 combines with J gene TRBJ2-7, with 8 bases that match TRBD1. CDR3 length equals 16 residues. Germline assignment: CDR1 MNHEY and CDR2 SVGEGT. CDR3 residues: CASSYPQATGVHERYF. The DNA for the CDR3 is TGTGCCAGCAGTTACCCTCAAGCGACAGGGGTGCACGAGCGGTACTTC.

In this sample, this clonotype turned up many times. V and J are TRBV6-5 and TRBJ1-2; D is undetermined. The V and J ends lost 2 bases and 8 bases respectively, with 6 bases between them. Germline loops: CDR1 MNHEY, CDR2 SVGAGI. The CDR3 is 11 amino acids. The CDR3 bases are TGTGCCAGCAGTTACCGAGGAGGCTACACCTTC. Translated: CASSYRGGYTF.

This chain joins TRBV3-1 and TRBJ2-7; D ambiguous. This CDR3 has 13 amino acids. V lost 3 bases and J 3 bases, leaving 9 bases between the germline ends. Looked up from germline, CDR1 is LGHDT and CDR2 is YNNKEL (reference sequence). CDR3 sequence reads: CASSQNAGYEQYF. The DNA of the CDR3 is TGTGCCAGCAGCCAGAACGCAGGCTACGAGCAGTACTTC.